The present T cell receptor beta chain was sequenced within a study of T cells in Graves' hyperthyroidism and ophthalmopathy. This clonotype appeared many times. Amplified regions were TCR beta CDR3 sequences from RNA transcripts. The study used the HTBI primer set for a first-round RT-PCR of the TCR CDR3. TCRdb independently ran MiXCR on the multiplex PCR reads; one entry per CDR3 protein. This sample carries approximately 300,000 distinct CDR3 sequences, roughly a fifth of them seen once, and the ten largest clones take under 40%. Germline V gives CDR1 LNHDA, CDR2 SQIVND (reference sequence). Trimming shortened V by 5 bases and J by 3 bases, and 11 bases separated the two germline ends. CDR3 size: 14 residues.

The clonotype originates from a man in his forties or fifties with Graves' ophthalmopathy. The rearrangement links TRBV19 to TRBJ1-5, with D unclear. Sequenced: blood. The CDR3 sequence: CASSGNSVNQPQHF. In nucleotides, the CDR3 is TGTGCCAGTAGTGGGAACAGCGTCAATCAGCCCCAGCATTTT.